Following are 21 T cell receptor beta chains from one sample sequenced in a study of T cell repertoires in cytomegalovirus infection. TCRdb re-derived calls from the reads in MiXCR, one entry per CDR3 protein. This table has 740,000 or so distinct CDR3 sequences, 35% appearing once. Sequenced sample: PBMCs. These receptors were collected from a human donor in good health (CMV status not recorded). Some clones in this sample may be carry-over from other donors' samples.

Concerning this clonotype: This may be a read error, as it is one base from a much larger clone. No conserved phenylalanine or tryptophan ends this CDR3, so it is likely a read error. V usage is TRBV29-1 and J usage is TRBJ1-2; 8 bases match TRBD1. CDR3 length: 13 amino acids. Germline V gene sequence: CDR1 SQVTM, CDR2 ANQGSEA. V lost 2 bases to trimming and J lost 6 bases; unmatched junction nucleotides: 5. The CDR3 region is CSVELDRGNGYTL. The CDR3 bases are TGCAGCGTTGAACTTGACAGGGGTAATGGCTACACCTTA.

This clonotype was found many times. The rearrangement links TRBV7-2 to TRBJ2-7; possibly TRBD1 for D (6 bases). The CDR3 spans 16 residues. The ends were cut back, 5 bases at V and 1 base at J, with 18 bases in the middle. Per the germline V gene, CDR1 is SGHTA and CDR2 is FQGNSA. The CDR3 protein is CASSPPRGRGSYEQYF. CDR3 coding DNA: TGTGCCAGCAGCCCCCCCAGGGGCAGGGGATCCTACGAGCAGTACTTC.

V usage is TRBV6-5 and J usage is TRBJ2-5, with TRBD2 as a possible D gene (5 bases). The germline V gene encodes CDR1 MNHEY and CDR2 SVGAGI. Trimming took 2 bases from V and 2 from J, leaving 9 bases between them. The CDR3 loop spans 14 amino acids. CDR3 loop: CASSYEADQETQYF. The DNA of the CDR3 is TGTGCCAGCAGTTACGAAGCGGATCAAGAGACCCAGTACTTC.

This clonotype was observed at least ten times. The chain joins TRBV12-3 or TRBV12-4 to TRBJ2-1; TRBD1 is a possible D gene (6 bases). Between the trimmed V and J ends, which lost 6 bases and 4 bases, there was a span of 16 bases. The CDR3 loop spans 15 amino acids. Here the CDR3 DNA reads TGTGCCAGCAGCACCCCGAGGGACAAGTACAATGAGCAGTTCTTC. Protein product: CASSTPRDKYNEQFF.

This sequence joins TRBV19 and TRBJ1-1; weak D call: TRBD1 (5 bases). This CDR3 comprises 13 residues. Per the germline V gene, CDR1 is LNHDA and CDR2 is SQIVND (reference sequence). Trimming pared 7 bases from V and 2 bases from J, leaving 11 bases between. The CDR3 region is CASNPTDNTEAFF. DNA of the CDR3: TGTGCCAGTAACCCGACAGATAACACTGAAGCTTTCTTT.

This clonotype was counted a few times. V is TRBV5-6 and J is TRBJ1-2; D gene uncertain. The V end lost 2 bases, the J end lost 1 base, and 9 bases lay between the germline ends. CDR3 length: 14 amino acids. Germline lookup yields CDR1 SGHDT and CDR2 YYEEEE. The CDR3 region is CASSFNANNYGYTF. DNA for the CDR3: TGTGCCAGCAGCTTTAATGCTAATAACTATGGCTACACCTTC.

This clonotype was recorded a few times. This chain joins TRBV28 and TRBJ2-7; 14 nucleotides line up with TRBD2. The V gene's germline CDR1 is MDHEN and CDR2 SYDVKM. The CDR3 has 16 residues. Losses at the gene ends were 3 bases for V and 7 bases for J; bases not matched to a gene: 8. Here the CDR3 DNA reads TGTGCCAGCAGTTTCGGACTAGCGGGGGGCGCGGAAGAGCAGTACTTC. The encoded protein is CASSFGLAGGAEEQYF.

The chain combines TRBV5-1 with TRBJ2-5, with 10 bases that match TRBD2. The CDR3 contains 15 residues. The trim removed 3 bases at V and 3 bases at J, leaving 5 bases unmatched. Germline V gene data show CDR1 as SGHRS and CDR2 as YFSETQ. CDR3 bases: TGCGCCAGCAGCTCATCACTAGCGGGGAAAGAGACCCAGTACTTC. Protein sequence: CASSSSLAGKETQYF.

This clonotype was seen a handful of times. The chain couples TRBV27 to TRBJ1-1, with D possibly matching TRBD1 (5 bases). Trimming stripped 4 bases from V and 11 bases from J, with 23 bases between. This CDR3 has 15 residues. CDR1 MNHEY and CDR2 SMNVEV come from the germline V gene (reference sequence). CDR3 loop: CASSSSGTAGVRAFF. The CDR3 DNA reads TGTGCCAGCAGTTCATCCGGGACGGCTGGTGTGAGGGCTTTCTTT.

This clonotype was counted many times. The genes are TRBV7-2 and TRBJ1-5, with D uncertain. In germline, CDR1 is SGHTA, CDR2 FQGNSA. This CDR3 is 13 amino acids long. The germline V and J ends were trimmed by 2 bases and 4 bases, with 6 bases remaining between them. In nucleotides, the CDR3 is TGTGCCAGCAGCTTAACTACTAATCAGCCCCAGCATTTT. Protein product: CASSLTTNQPQHF. Based on the CDR3 plus reference TRBV7-2 and TRBJ1-5, the full variable domain is GAGVSQSPSNKVTEKGKDVELRCDPISGHTALYWYRQSLGQGLEFLIYFQGNSAPDKSGLPSDRFSAERTGGSVSTLTIQRTQQEDSAVYLCASSLTTNQPQHFGDGTRLSIL.

V usage is TRBV27 and J usage is TRBJ2-1; 8 nucleotides align to TRBD2. CDR3 length: 16 amino acids. Per germline, CDR1 MNHEY and CDR2 SMNVEV (reference sequence). J was trimmed by 3 bases and V by 6 bases; bases with no gene match: 10. CDR3 loop: CASSLGRLAGYNEQFF. As DNA, the CDR3 is TGTGCCAGCAGCTTAGGCCGGCTAGCGGGCTACAATGAGCAGTTCTTC.

With regard to this clonotype: This could be a read error, since a much larger clone is one nucleotide away. The CDR3 spells CASSLARAREGRQPQHF. In DNA form, the CDR3 reads TGTGCCAGCAGCTTAGCGCGGGCACGGGAGGGCCGTCAGCCCCAGCATTTT. V usage is TRBV7-2 and J usage is TRBJ1-5; D remains ambiguous. Trimming stripped 0 bases from V and 6 bases from J, with 18 bases between. This CDR3 is 17 amino acids long. Germline-derived CDR1 and CDR2 are SGHTA and FQGNSA.

This clonotype was seen a handful of times. The chain carries TRBV28 and TRBJ2-7, with D possibly being TRBD1 or TRBD2 (7 bases each). V lost 5 bases and J 8 bases, leaving 22 bases between the germline ends. CDR1 and CDR2 (germline): MDHEN, SYDVKM. The CDR3 sequence is 15 residues long. This chain's CDR3 is CASSPGFSGGTKQYF. Written as DNA, the CDR3 is TGTGCCAGCAGTCCGGGGTTCTCAGGGGGGACTAAGCAGTACTTC.

V is TRBV11-2 and J is TRBJ1-1; D unresolved. The CDR3 runs to 15 residues. V was pared by 5 bases and J by 3 bases, with 16 bases between. CDR1 is SGHAT, CDR2 FQNNGV, per germline. CDR3 DNA sequence: TGTGCCAGCAGCCCAAGGTCGGCTGGGTACACTGAAGCTTTCTTT. Encoded protein: CASSPRSAGYTEAFF.

This clonotype was counted only a few times. The gene calls are TRBV27 and TRBJ2-3; tentative D call: TRBD1 (6 bases). The CDR3 is 14 residues long. V lost 7 bases, J lost 6 bases, and 17 bases lay in between. The germline gives CDR1 MNHEY, CDR2 SMNVEV (reference sequence). The CDR3 DNA follows: TGTGCCAGCACGAGGGGGAGTGCGGCTGATACGCAGTATTTT. Protein product: CASTRGSAADTQYF.

The chain employs TRBV6-4 and TRBJ2-1; 7 bases are a match to TRBD1. Trimming at V came to 5 bases and at J to 4 bases, leaving 14 bases not matched to a gene. The CDR3 totals 17 residues. Germline CDR1 is MRHNA and CDR2 is SNTAGT. The CDR3 DNA sequence: TGTGCCAGCAGTCCCGTCCCAGACAGGGAAGAGTACAATGAGCAGTTCTTC. This sequence encodes CASSPVPDREEYNEQFF.

This clonotype was observed a handful of times. This chain links TRBV7-8 with TRBJ2-2; 8 bases are shared with TRBD1. The CDR3 is 15 amino acids. CDR1 is SGHVS and CDR2 is FQNEAQ in the germline V gene. The junction had 5 bases not matched to a gene; V was cut back by 5 bases and J by 3 bases. The CDR3 loop is CASSGQGSDTGELFF. The CDR3 DNA reads TGTGCCAGCAGCGGACAGGGATCGGACACCGGGGAGCTGTTTTTT.

The V gene is TRBV5-6, the J gene TRBJ2-7; D is possibly TRBD2 (5 bases). Germline V CDR1 and CDR2: SGHDT, YYEEEE. V was pared by 6 bases and J by 3 bases, with 10 bases between. The CDR3 covers 12 residues. The CDR3 sequence: CASNGDGYEQYF. The CDR3 DNA reads TGTGCCAGCAACGGGGATGGCTACGAGCAGTACTTC.

This clonotype appeared a few times. V gene TRBV27 combines with J gene TRBJ1-3; D is ambiguous. V was trimmed by 2 bases and J by 0 bases, leaving 17 bases between them. The CDR3 length is 18 residues. Germline CDR1 is MNHEY and CDR2 is SMNVEV (reference sequence). For the CDR3, the DNA is TGTGCCAGCAGTTTAAGGTCAGGCCGAGGATTCTCTGGAAACACCATATATTTT. Amino acids: CASSLRSGRGFSGNTIYF.

The CDR3 DNA sequence: TGTGCCAGCAGCCTAAGCCCTGGGGACAGGACTCAAGAGACCCAGTACTTC. Its protein is CASSLSPGDRTQETQYF. The chain couples TRBV9 to TRBJ2-5, with 8 bases lining up with TRBD1. The CDR3 covers 17 residues. J was trimmed by 2 bases and V by 4 bases; bases with no gene match: 13. Germline V gene lookup returns CDR1 SGDLS and CDR2 YYNGEE.

A word on this clonotype: An end of the junction does not agree with germline; a read error may underlie this. The chain carries TRBV5-3 and TRBJ2-1, with 7 bases fitting TRBD1. TRBV5-3 is classed as an ORF, of uncertain function. The CDR3 runs 15 residues. The CDR3 region is CASSSTGVPANEQFF. The CDR3 DNA sequence: TGTGCCAGCAGCTCTACAGGGGTACCCGCAAATGAGCAGTTCTTC.